Ten or more counts support the clone carrying this T cell receptor beta chain. Its antigen is not known. From the RACE reads, TCRdb called clonotypes with MiXCR, one entry per CDR3 protein. The table lists tens of thousands of distinct CDR3 sequences, around 8.9% of them singletons, with 15% in the top ten. Time point reported: patch test 2, 6 weeks after DPC sensitization. The treatment here: therapeutic diphenylcyclopropenone sensitization with weekly scalp DPC. This specimen comes from a study of human T cells and chemical hapten exposure. The wider study: TCR yield per sample varied, mainly due to pooled library volumes.

Study-wide points: Counts of expanded TCRs (at PT1) showed a positive correlation with patch test score.

The germline V gene has CDR1 SGHTA and CDR2 FQGNSA. Trimming removed 5 bases from V and 6 bases from J, with 16 bases in between. The CDR3 has 14 residues. The rearrangement uses TRBV7-2 and TRBJ1-1; a weak D match, TRBD1 (5 bases). This clonotype was sampled from a woman between 40 and 55 years old with alopecia areata. Some clones in this sample may be carry-over from other donors' samples. The sequenced sample was whole blood, obtained in connection with sensitization to the hapten diphenylcyclopropenone (DPC). This CDR3 is CASSPQWRGAEAFF. The DNA for the CDR3 is TGTGCCAGCAGCCCCCAATGGAGAGGGGCTGAAGCTTTCTTT.